The TCR beta chain described here comes from a study of blood T cell repertoires in COVID-19. Study details: Some COVID-19 samples were acute and others convalescent; all came from the United States, Italy and Spain. PBMCs, B-cell-depleted T cells, or T cells were the source of the cDNA or gDNA that made up the material.

This clone occurred a few times. Original handling: It was from reference gene primer amplification that nucleated cell counts were estimated. Clones were read by immunoSEQ multiplex PCR, and TCRdb kept only the in-frame ones, dropping some. The D gene and trimming were derived from the DNA, and the V and J assignments and clone size from that table. The table has 310,000 or so clones, 87% seen once. Sequenced: peripheral blood. The sequence derives from a man younger than 45 with COVID-19, enrolled during active disease.

CDR3 sequence (DNA): TGTGCCAGCAGTGACGGCGGGGGTAGCACAGATACGCAGTATTTT. Amino acid sequence: CASSDGGGSTDTQYF. J is TRBJ2-3 and V is TRBV6-4; 7 bases fit TRBD2. The ends lost 2 bases at V and 0 bases at J; junction bases unmatched: 2. Looked up from germline, CDR1 is MRHNA and CDR2 is SNTAGT. The CDR3 covers 15 residues.